These 2 T cell receptor beta chains were all obtained from the same sample, sequenced in a study of early T cells in non-severe SARS-CoV-2 infection. TCRdb independently ran MiXCR on the 5' RACE reads; one entry per CDR3 protein. The sample lists about 110,000 distinct CDR3 sequences; around 10% were seen once. Input material: whole blood. The receptors were gathered from an adult who was a healthcare worker with PCR-confirmed SARS-CoV-2 infection or an uninfected control (not recorded which).

There are many counts of this clonotype. V gene TRBV5-4 combines with J gene TRBJ2-1; 14 bases agree with TRBD2. The CDR3 sequence is 17 residues long. Germline-derived CDR1 and CDR2 are SGHNT and YYREEE (reference sequence). Trimming removed 4 bases from V and 6 bases from J; junction bases left unmatched: 9. The CDR3 nucleotides read TGTGCCAGCAGCCCCCAAAGACTAGCGGGAGGGCCCAATGAGCAGTTCTTC. Protein product: CASSPQRLAGGPNEQFF.

Of note for this clonotype: A read error may produce the germline difference seen at one junction end. The chain couples TRBV7-7 to TRBJ2-2, with a tentative D call TRBD1 (6 bases). Germline lookup yields CDR1 SSHAT and CDR2 FNYEAQ (reference sequence). This CDR3 comprises 16 residues. The CDR3 DNA reads as TGTGCTAGCACCCCCAACCGGGACATTCCGACCGGGGAGCTGTTTTTT. This gives the protein CASTPNRDIPTGELFF.